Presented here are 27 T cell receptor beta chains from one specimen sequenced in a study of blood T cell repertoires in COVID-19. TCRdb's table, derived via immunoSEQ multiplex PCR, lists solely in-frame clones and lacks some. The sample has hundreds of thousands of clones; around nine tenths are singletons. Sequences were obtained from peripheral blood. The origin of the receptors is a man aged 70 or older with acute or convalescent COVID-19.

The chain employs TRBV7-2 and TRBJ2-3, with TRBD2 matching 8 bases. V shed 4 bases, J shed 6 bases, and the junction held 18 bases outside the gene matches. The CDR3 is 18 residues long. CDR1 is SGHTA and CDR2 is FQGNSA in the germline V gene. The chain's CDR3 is CASSSPTSGGSGADTQYF. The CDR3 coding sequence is TGTGCCAGCAGCTCCCCAACCAGCGGGGGTTCCGGGGCGGATACGCAGTATTTT.

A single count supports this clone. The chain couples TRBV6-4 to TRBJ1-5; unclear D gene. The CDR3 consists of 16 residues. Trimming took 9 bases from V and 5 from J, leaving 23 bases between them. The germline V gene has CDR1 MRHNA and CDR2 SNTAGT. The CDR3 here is CARSDEDLWRDQPQHF. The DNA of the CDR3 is TGTGCCAGATCCGACGAGGACCTCTGGAGGGATCAGCCCCAGCATTTT.

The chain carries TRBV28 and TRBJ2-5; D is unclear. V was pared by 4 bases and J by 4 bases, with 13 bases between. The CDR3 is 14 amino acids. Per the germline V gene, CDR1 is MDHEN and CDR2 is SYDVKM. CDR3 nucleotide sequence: TGTGCCAGCAGTTACCCCGGGTCAAGAGAGACCCAGTACTTC. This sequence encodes CASSYPGSRETQYF.

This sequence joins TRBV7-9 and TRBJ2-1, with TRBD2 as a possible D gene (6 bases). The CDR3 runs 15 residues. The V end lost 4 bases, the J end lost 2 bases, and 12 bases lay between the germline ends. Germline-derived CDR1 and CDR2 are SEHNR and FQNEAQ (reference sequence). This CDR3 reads CASSSLSGPYNEQFF. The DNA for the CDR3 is TGTGCCAGCAGCTCCCTTAGCGGCCCCTACAATGAGCAGTTCTTC.

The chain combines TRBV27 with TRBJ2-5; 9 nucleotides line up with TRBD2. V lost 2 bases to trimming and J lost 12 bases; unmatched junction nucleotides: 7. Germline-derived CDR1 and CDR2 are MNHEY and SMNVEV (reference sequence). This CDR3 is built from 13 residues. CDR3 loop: CASSLMRGGLKYF. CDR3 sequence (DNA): TGTGCCAGCAGTTTAATGCGGGGGGGTTTGAAGTACTTC.

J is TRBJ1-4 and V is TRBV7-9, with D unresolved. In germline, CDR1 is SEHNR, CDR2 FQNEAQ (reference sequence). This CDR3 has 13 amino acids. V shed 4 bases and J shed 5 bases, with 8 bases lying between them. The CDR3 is CASSSTENEKLFF. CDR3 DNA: TGTGCCAGCAGCTCGACTGAGAATGAAAAACTGTTTTTT.

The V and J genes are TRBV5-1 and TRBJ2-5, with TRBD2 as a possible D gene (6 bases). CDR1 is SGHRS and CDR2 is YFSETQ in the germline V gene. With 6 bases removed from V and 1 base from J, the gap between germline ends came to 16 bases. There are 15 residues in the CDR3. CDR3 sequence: CASNRYGGSQETQYF. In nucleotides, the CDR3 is TGCGCCAGCAACCGTTACGGGGGATCCCAAGAGACCCAGTACTTC. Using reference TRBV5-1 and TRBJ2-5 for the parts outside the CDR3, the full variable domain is KAGVTQTPRYLIKTRGQQVTLSCSPISGHRSVSWYQQTPGQGLQFLFEYFSETQRNKGNFPGRFSGRQFSNSRSEMNVSTLELGDSALYLCASNRYGGSQETQYFGPGTRLLVL.

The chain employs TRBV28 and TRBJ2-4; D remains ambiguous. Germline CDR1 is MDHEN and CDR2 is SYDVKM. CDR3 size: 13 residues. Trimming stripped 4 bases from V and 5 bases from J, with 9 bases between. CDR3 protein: CASSSPSENIQYF. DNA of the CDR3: TGTGCCAGCAGTTCCCCTTCCGAAAACATTCAGTACTTC.

The CDR3 DNA is TGTGCCAGCAGTTTCAGACTCGACCGTAAGGTGGGGGCCAACGTCCTGACTTTC. This gives the protein CASSFRLDRKVGANVLTF. The chain has TRBV27 and TRBJ2-6; no definite D call. Germline CDR1 MNHEY, CDR2 SMNVEV (reference sequence). Trimming took off 3 bases at V and 4 bases at J, with 19 bases between the two ends. The CDR3 has 18 amino acids. The variable domain in full, completed from reference TRBV27 and TRBJ2-6, reads EAQVTQNPRYLITVTGKKLTVTCSQNMNHEYMSWYRQDPGLGLRQIYYSMNVEVTDKGDVPEGYKVSRKEKRNFPLILESPSPNQTSLYFCASSFRLDRKVGANVLTFGAGSRLTVL.

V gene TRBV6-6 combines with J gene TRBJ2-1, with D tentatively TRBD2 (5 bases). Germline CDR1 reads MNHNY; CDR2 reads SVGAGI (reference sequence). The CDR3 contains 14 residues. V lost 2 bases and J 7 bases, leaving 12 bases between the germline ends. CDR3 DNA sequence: TGTGCCAGCAGTTACAGCGGCTCGGGGAATGAGCAGTTCTTC. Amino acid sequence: CASSYSGSGNEQFF.

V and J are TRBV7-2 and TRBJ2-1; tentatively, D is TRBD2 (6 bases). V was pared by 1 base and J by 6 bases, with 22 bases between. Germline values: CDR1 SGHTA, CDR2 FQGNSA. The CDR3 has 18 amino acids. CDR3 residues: CASSLVWSSGVGANEQFF. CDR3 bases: TGTGCCAGCAGCTTAGTTTGGTCTTCGGGAGTAGGGGCCAATGAGCAGTTCTTC.

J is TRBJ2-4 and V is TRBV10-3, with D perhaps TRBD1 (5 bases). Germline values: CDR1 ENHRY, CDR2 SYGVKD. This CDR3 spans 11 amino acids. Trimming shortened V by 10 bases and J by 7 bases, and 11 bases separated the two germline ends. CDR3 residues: CATRVANIQYF. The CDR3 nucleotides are TGTGCCACCAGGGTCGCGAACATTCAGTACTTC.

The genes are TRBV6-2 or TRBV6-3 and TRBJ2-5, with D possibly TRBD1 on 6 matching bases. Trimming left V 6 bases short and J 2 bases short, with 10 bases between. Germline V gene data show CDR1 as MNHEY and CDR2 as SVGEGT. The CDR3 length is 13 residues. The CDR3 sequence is CASSRGHQETQYF. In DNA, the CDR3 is TGTGCCAGCAGCCGGGGACATCAAGAGACCCAGTACTTC.

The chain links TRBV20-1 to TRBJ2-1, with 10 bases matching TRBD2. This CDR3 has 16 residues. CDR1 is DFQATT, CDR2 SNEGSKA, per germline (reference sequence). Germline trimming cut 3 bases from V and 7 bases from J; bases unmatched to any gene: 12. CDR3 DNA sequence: TGCAGTGCTAGTTCGGAGCGGGAGGGCGTAGGAAATGAGCAGTTCTTC. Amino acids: CSASSEREGVGNEQFF.

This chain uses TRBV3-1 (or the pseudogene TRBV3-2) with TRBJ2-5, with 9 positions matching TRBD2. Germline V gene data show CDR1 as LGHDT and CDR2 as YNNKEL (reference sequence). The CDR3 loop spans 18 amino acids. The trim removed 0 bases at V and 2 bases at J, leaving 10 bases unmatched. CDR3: CASSQDCAGGPGQETQYF. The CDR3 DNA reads TGTGCCAGCAGCCAAGATTGCGCGGGGGGGCCTGGGCAAGAGACCCAGTACTTC.

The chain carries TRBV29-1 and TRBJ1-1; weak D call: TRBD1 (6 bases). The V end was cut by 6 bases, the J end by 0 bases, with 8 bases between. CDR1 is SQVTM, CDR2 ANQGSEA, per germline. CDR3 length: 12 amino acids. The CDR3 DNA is TGCAGCGTCGAGGGGGTGAACACTGAAGCTTTCTTT. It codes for CSVEGVNTEAFF.

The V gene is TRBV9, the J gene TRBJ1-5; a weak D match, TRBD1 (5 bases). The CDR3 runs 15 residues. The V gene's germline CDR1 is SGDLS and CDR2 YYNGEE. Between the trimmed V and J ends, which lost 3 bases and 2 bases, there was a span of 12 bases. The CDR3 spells CASSAGVVGNQPQHF. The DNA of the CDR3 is TGTGCCAGCAGCGCGGGGGTGGTGGGCAATCAGCCCCAGCATTTT.

The DNA of the CDR3 is TGTGCCATCAGCGGGGACAGCTATGGCTACACCTTC. Its protein is CAISGDSYGYTF. The genes are TRBV10-3 and TRBJ1-2, with 7 positions matching TRBD1. Per germline, CDR1 ENHRY and CDR2 SYGVKD. The CDR3 loop spans 12 amino acids. J lost 4 bases, V lost 6 bases, and 2 bases had no gene match.

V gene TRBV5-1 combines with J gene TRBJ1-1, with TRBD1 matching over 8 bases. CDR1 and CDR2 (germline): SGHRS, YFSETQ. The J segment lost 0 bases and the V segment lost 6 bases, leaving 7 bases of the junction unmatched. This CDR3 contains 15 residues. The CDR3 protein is CASTRQGAVNTEAFF. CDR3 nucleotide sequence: TGCGCCAGCACCCGCCAGGGGGCGGTGAACACTGAAGCTTTCTTT.

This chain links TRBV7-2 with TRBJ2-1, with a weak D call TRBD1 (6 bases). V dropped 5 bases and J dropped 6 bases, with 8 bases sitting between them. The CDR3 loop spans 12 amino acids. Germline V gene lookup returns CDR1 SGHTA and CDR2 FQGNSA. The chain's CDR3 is CASSEDSNEQFF. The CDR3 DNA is TGTGCCAGCAGCGAGGACAGCAATGAGCAGTTCTTC. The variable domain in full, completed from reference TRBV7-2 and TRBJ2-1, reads GAGVSQSPSNKVTEKGKDVELRCDPISGHTALYWYRQSLGQGLEFLIYFQGNSAPDKSGLPSDRFSAERTGGSVSTLTIQRTQQEDSAVYLCASSEDSNEQFFGPGTRLTVL.

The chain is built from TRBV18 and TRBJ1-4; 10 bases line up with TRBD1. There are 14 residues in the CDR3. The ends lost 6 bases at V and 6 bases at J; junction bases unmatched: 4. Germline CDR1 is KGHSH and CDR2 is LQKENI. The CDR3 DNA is TGTGCCAGCTCCCAGGACAGGGGGTATGAAAAACTGTTTTTT. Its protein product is CASSQDRGYEKLFF.

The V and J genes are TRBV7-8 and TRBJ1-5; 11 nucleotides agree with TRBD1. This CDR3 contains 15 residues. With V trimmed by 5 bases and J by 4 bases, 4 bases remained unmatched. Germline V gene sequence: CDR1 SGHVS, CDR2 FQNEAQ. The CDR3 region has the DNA TGTGCCAGCAGCCTAGGGACAGGGGGAAATCAGCCCCAGCATTTT. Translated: CASSLGTGGNQPQHF.

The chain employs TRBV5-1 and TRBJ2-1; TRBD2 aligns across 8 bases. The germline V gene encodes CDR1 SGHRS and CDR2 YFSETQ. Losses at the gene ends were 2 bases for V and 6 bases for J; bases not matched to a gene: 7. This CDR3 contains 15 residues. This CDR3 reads CASSFGAGGLNEQFF. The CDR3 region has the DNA TGCGCCAGCAGCTTCGGGGCGGGAGGACTCAATGAGCAGTTCTTC. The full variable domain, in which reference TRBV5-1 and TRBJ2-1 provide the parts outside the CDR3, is KAGVTQTPRYLIKTRGQQVTLSCSPISGHRSVSWYQQTPGQGLQFLFEYFSETQRNKGNFPGRFSGRQFSNSRSEMNVSTLELGDSALYLCASSFGAGGLNEQFFGPGTRLTVL.

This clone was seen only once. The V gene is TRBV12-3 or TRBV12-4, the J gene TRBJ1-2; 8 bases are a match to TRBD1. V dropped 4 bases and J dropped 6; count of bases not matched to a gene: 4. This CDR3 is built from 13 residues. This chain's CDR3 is CASSYRGKDGYTF. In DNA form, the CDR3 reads TGTGCCAGCAGTTACAGGGGGAAGGATGGCTACACCTTC.

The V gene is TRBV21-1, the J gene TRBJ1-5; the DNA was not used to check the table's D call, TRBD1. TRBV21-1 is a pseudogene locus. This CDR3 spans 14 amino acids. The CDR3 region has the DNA TGTGCCAGCAGCAAATCTTGCCAGAATCAGCCCCAGCATTTT. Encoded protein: CASSKSCQNQPQHF.

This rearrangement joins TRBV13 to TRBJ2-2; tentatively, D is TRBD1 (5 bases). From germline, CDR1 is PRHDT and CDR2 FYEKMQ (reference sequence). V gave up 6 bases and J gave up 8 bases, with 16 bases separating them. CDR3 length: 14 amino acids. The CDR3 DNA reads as TGTGCCAGCAGTTCCAGGGCCCTTCTGGGGGAGCTGTTTTTT. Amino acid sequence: CASSSRALLGELFF.

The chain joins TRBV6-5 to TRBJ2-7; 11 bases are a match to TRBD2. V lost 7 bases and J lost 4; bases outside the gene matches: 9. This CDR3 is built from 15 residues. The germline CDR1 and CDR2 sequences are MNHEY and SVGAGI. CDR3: CASTYSGRAVYEQYF. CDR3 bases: TGTGCCAGCACCTATAGCGGGAGGGCGGTTTACGAGCAGTACTTC.